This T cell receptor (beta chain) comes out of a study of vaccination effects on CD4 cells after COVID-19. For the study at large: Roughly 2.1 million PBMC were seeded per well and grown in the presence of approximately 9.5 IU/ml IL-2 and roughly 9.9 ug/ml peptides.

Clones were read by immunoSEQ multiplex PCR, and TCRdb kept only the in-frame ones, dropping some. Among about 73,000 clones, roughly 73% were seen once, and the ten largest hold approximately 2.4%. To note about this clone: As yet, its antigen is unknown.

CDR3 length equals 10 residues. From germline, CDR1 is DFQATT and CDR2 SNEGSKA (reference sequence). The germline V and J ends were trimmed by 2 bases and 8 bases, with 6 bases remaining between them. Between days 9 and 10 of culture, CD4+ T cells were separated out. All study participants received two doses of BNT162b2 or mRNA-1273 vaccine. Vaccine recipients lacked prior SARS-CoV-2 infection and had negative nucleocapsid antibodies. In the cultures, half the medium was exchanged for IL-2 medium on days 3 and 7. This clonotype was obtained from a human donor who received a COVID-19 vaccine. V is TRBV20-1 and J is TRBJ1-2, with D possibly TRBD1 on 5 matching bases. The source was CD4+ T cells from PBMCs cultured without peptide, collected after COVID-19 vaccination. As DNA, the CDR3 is TGCAGTGCTAGATGGGGGGGCTACACCTTC. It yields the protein CSARWGGYTF.